A selection of T cell receptor beta chains follows, all from one sample in a study of cytomegalovirus exposure and HLA in healthy donors. Method: immunoSEQ multiplex PCR; TCRdb's copy keeps in-frame clones and lacks some. The sample carries roughly 200,000 clones, 75% to 90% recorded once. Sequencing was carried out using PBMCs. Source of these receptors: a woman between 40 and 55 years old in good health and CMV-seronegative. Each CDR3 is given with its conserved first and last residue. D genes are given only for firm matches. Expanded clones get a size class; other rows say once, few or many, or leave the size out.

cdr3_aa | cdr3_nt | j_call | d_call | cdr3_length | v_call | clone_size
CASRENTGGPIEQFF | TGTGCCAGCAGGGAAAATACGGGAGGGCCCATTGAGCAGTTCTTC | TRBJ2-1 | TRBD2 | 15 | TRBV6-5 | .
CASSRQGRGAFF | TGTGCCAGCAGTCGACAGGGCCGGGGAGCTTTCTTT | TRBJ1-1 | TRBD1 | 12 | TRBV25-1 | .
CASGNWTGVLYGYTF | TGTGCTAGTGGCAACTGGACAGGGGTGCTATATGGCTACACCTTC | TRBJ1-2 | TRBD1 | 15 | TRBV12-5 | .
CAWSGTTGEQYF | TGTGCCTGGAGTGGAACCACGGGCGAGCAGTACTTC | TRBJ2-7 | . | 12 | TRBV30 | once
CSSRRGKDTEAFF | TGCAGCTCCCGCAGGGGTAAAGACACTGAAGCTTTCTTT | TRBJ1-1 | . | 13 | TRBV29-1 | few
CASSVDRATGNTIYF | TGTGCCAGCAGCGTCGACAGGGCCACTGGAAACACCATATATTTT | TRBJ1-3 | TRBD1 | 15 | TRBV7-9 | .
CSSRAGTGEQYF | TGTTCCAGCAGGGCGGGAACGGGGGAGCAGTACTTC | TRBJ2-7 | . | 12 | TRBV7-9 | .
CASSSGGWGTNEKLFF | TGTGCCAGCAGCTCAGGGGGTTGGGGGACTAATGAAAAACTGTTTTTT | TRBJ1-4 | TRBD1 | 16 | TRBV7-2 | .
CTSLLGVTSNEQFF | TGCACCAGCCTCCTCGGAGTGACCTCCAATGAGCAGTTCTTC | TRBJ2-1 | . | 14 | TRBV1 | .
CASSPRQREGHEQFF | TGTGCCAGCTCACCACGACAGCGGGAGGGCCATGAGCAGTTCTTC | TRBJ2-1 | TRBD2 | 15 | TRBV18 | .
CAWSQVNYGYTF | TGTGCCTGGAGTCAGGTTAACTATGGCTACACCTTC | TRBJ1-2 | . | 12 | TRBV30 | .
CSVVKLAGITYEQYF | TGCAGCGTTGTGAAACTAGCGGGAATTACCTACGAGCAGTACTTC | TRBJ2-7 | TRBD2 | 15 | TRBV29-1 | .
CASSAPIGTTYEQYF | TGTGCCAGCAGCGCACCTATCGGGACAACCTACGAGCAGTACTTC | TRBJ2-7 | . | 15 | TRBV7-8 | .
CASSQAVYNEQFF | TGTGCCAGCAGCCAAGCTGTTTACAATGAGCAGTTCTTC | TRBJ2-1 | . | 13 | TRBV4-2 | .
CASSLGRTVTSGNTIYF | TGTGCCAGCAGCTTGGGACGGACTGTTACCTCTGGAAACACCATATATTTT | TRBJ1-3 | . | 17 | TRBV5-8 | .
CASSLEGVYNEQFF | TGTGCCAGCAGCTTAGAGGGGGTCTACAATGAGCAGTTCTTC | TRBJ2-1 | . | 14 | TRBV7-9 | .
CASRVGAGADTQYF | TGCGCCAGCAGGGTGGGGGCCGGGGCAGATACGCAGTATTTT | TRBJ2-3 | . | 14 | TRBV5-1 | .
CASSAAGTSGKAGELFF | TGCGCCAGCAGCGCGGCTGGGACTAGCGGGAAAGCCGGGGAGCTGTTTTTT | TRBJ2-2 | TRBD2 | 17 | TRBV5-1 | .
CASGAGPPPEQYF | TGTGCCAGTGGGGCAGGCCCCCCTCCCGAGCAGTACTTC | TRBJ2-7 | . | 13 | TRBV6-5 | once
CASSVDGGSSYEQYF | TGTGCCAGCAGCGTAGACGGAGGGTCCAGCTACGAGCAGTACTTC | TRBJ2-7 | . | 15 | TRBV9 | .
CASSFEGLADYNEQFF | TGTGCCAGCAGCTTTGAGGGACTAGCGGATTACAATGAGCAGTTCTTC | TRBJ2-1 | TRBD2 | 16 | TRBV7-9 | .
CASVYFTEAFF | TGTGCCAGCGTTTATTTTACTGAAGCTTTCTTT | TRBJ1-1 | . | 11 | TRBV5-8 | .
CASTREDDREVGGYTF | TGTGCCAGCACCCGAGAGGACGACAGGGAAGTTGGGGGCTACACCTTC | TRBJ1-2 | TRBD1 | 16 | TRBV2 | .
CSVVGVSGNTIYF | TGCAGCGTTGTCGGTGTCTCTGGAAACACCATATATTTT | TRBJ1-3 | . | 13 | TRBV29-1 | once
CASSESIGGGRYEQFF | TGCGCCAGCAGTGAGTCGATAGGGGGCGGGAGGTATGAGCAGTTCTTC | TRBJ2-1 | . | 16 | TRBV10-1 | .
CASSQVEGSGNTIYF | TGTGCCAGCAGCCAAGTGGAGGGTTCTGGAAACACCATATATTTT | TRBJ1-3 | . | 15 | TRBV4-2 | .
CASSEAQGRGETQYF | TGTGCCAGCAGTGAAGCCCAGGGAAGGGGGGAGACCCAGTACTTC | TRBJ2-5 | . | 15 | TRBV6-1 | .
CASRAGQGGGNTIYF | TGTGCCAGCAGGGCGGGACAGGGAGGTGGAAACACCATATATTTT | TRBJ1-3 | TRBD1 | 15 | TRBV6-1 | few
CASSVSAQGQGLSPLHF | TGTGCCAGCAGTGTTTCCGCCCAGGGACAGGGGCTATCACCCCTCCACTTT | TRBJ1-6 | TRBD1 | 17 | TRBV2 | .
CASSVGTVSTGELFF | TGTGCCAGCAGCGTAGGGACAGTTTCGACCGGGGAGCTGTTTTTT | TRBJ2-2 | . | 15 | TRBV9 | .
CASRGGSGANVLTF | TGTGCCAGCAGGGGGGGCTCTGGGGCCAACGTCCTGACTTTC | TRBJ2-6 | . | 14 | TRBV6-5 | .
CASSADRVYGYTF | TGTGCCAGCAGCGCGGACAGGGTCTATGGCTACACCTTC | TRBJ1-2 | TRBD1 | 13 | TRBV7-9 | .
CASKVAGPYEQYF | TGTGCCAGCAAAGTTGCGGGACCCTACGAGCAGTACTTC | TRBJ2-7 | . | 13 | TRBV5-4 | .
CASSRSGQGGHSYNEQFF | TGTGCCAGCAGCAGATCGGGACAGGGGGGCCACTCCTACAATGAGCAGTTCTTC | TRBJ2-1 | TRBD1 | 18 | TRBV5-5 | .
CASNFGPATSEAFF | TGTGCCAGCAATTTTGGTCCCGCGACATCTGAAGCTTTCTTT | TRBJ1-1 | . | 14 | TRBV27 | few
CASSLVGAQETKNTQYF | TGTGCCAGCTCACTCGTGGGGGCCCAGGAGACGAAGAATACGCAGTATTTT | TRBJ2-3 | . | 17 | TRBV18 | .
CASSLDGFSRGSGANVLTF | TGCGCCAGCAGCTTGGATGGTTTCTCCAGGGGGTCTGGGGCCAACGTCCTGACTTTC | TRBJ2-6 | TRBD1 | 19 | TRBV5-1 | .
CASSFINQPQHF | TGTGCCAGCAGCTTTATAAATCAGCCCCAGCATTTT | TRBJ1-5 | . | 12 | TRBV7-8 | once
CSVGVYEQYF | TGCAGTGTGGGAGTCTACGAGCAGTACTTC | TRBJ2-7 | . | 10 | TRBV20-1 | .
CASSVRTSGAQETQYF | TGTGCCAGCAGCGTTAGGACTAGCGGGGCCCAAGAGACCCAGTACTTC | TRBJ2-5 | TRBD2 | 16 | TRBV27 | .
CATSRKSGRHYEQYF | TGTGCCACCAGCAGAAAGAGCGGGAGGCACTACGAGCAGTACTTC | TRBJ2-7 | TRBD2 | 15 | TRBV15 | .
CASTHTDTQYF | TGTGCCAGTACACACACAGATACGCAGTATTTT | TRBJ2-3 | . | 11 | TRBV7-9 | .
CASSSGTSDYEQYF | TGTGCCAGCAGTTCCGGGACTAGCGACTACGAGCAGTACTTC | TRBJ2-7 | TRBD2 | 14 | TRBV28 | .
CASSRDNYGYTF | TGTGCCAGCAGCCGGGATAACTATGGCTACACCTTC | TRBJ1-2 | . | 12 | TRBV6-6 | .
CASSLDGGGISQPQHF | TGCGCCAGCAGCTTGGATGGGGGAGGGATATCTCAGCCCCAGCATTTT | TRBJ1-5 | . | 16 | TRBV5-1 | .
CASSLQLAGVVETQYF | TGCGCCAGCAGCCTCCAACTAGCGGGAGTGGTAGAGACCCAGTACTTC | TRBJ2-5 | TRBD2 | 16 | TRBV4-1 | .
CASSISGYGYTF | TGTGCCAGTAGTATCTCCGGGTATGGCTACACCTTC | TRBJ1-2 | . | 12 | TRBV19 | .
CASNEGLVVPGELFF | TGTGCCAGCAATGAGGGACTGGTGGTCCCCGGGGAGCTGTTTTTT | TRBJ2-2 | . | 15 | TRBV2 | .
CASSLGDRVSGYTF | TGTGCCAGCAGCTTAGGGGACAGGGTTAGTGGCTACACCTTC | TRBJ1-2 | TRBD1 | 14 | TRBV7-9 | .
CASSQVFPASGRWAGELFF | TGCGCCAGCAGCCAAGTATTCCCGGCTAGCGGGAGATGGGCCGGGGAGCTGTTTTTT | TRBJ2-2 | TRBD2 | 19 | TRBV4-1 | .